This T cell receptor beta chain was obtained from a study of shared clonotypes between healthy human individuals. Study at large: In total, the donors were a couple of women and three men aged 18 to 49.

The table came from immunoSEQ multiplex PCR; TCRdb's copy has only in-frame clones and leaves some out. The data hold about 490,000 clones, with 70% to 85% observed a single time. Each sample came from a Caucasian adult donor living in Nashville, Tennessee. The germline V gene encodes CDR1 MNHNS and CDR2 SASEGT. The CDR3 length is 14 residues. Trimming at V came to 6 bases and at J to 7 bases, leaving 8 bases not matched to a gene. The source material was PBMCs. This clonotype was sampled from a woman between 40 and 50 years old in good health. Some clones in this sample may be carry-over from other donors' samples. This rearrangement joins TRBV6-1 to TRBJ2-1; 8 bases map to TRBD2. The CDR3 DNA is TGTGCCAGCAGGGGAGCGGGAGAAGGGAATGAGCAGTTCTTC. Encoded protein: CASRGAGEGNEQFF.